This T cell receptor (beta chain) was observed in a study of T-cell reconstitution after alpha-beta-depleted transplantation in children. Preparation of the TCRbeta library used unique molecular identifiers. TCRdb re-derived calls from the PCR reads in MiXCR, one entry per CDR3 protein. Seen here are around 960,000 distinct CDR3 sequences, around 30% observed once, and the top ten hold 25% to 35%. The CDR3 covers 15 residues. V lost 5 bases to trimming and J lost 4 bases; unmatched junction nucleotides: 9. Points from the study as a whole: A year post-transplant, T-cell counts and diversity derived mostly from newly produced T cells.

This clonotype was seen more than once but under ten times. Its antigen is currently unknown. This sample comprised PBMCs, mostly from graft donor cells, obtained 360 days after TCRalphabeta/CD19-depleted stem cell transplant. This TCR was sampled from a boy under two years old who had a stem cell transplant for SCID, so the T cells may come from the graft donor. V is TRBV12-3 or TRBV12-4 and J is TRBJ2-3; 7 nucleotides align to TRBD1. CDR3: CASSPRTGAADTQYF. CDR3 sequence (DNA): TGTGCCAGCAGTCCCAGGACAGGAGCGGCAGATACGCAGTATTTT.